This note documents a single T cell receptor (beta chain) sequence. Germline V gene sequence: CDR1 MNHNY, CDR2 SVGAGI (reference sequence). CDR3 length: 15 amino acids. J gave up 2 bases and V 4 bases, and 5 bases lay outside the gene matches. This entry is derived from a study of blood T cell repertoires in COVID-19. Across the whole study: Italy, Spain and the United States were the sources of the convalescent and acute COVID-19 samples. PBMCs, B-cell-depleted T cells, or T cells provided the cDNA or gDNA that made up the material.

Original data processing: The authors estimated nucleated cell counts from reference gene primer amplification. Assay used: immunoSEQ multiplex PCR; TCRdb lists only in-frame clones, some missing. D and trimming come from the DNA, and the V and J calls and clone size come from that table. The sample lists some 270,000 clones; about nine tenths were seen once. The rearrangement links TRBV6-6 to TRBJ1-3, with TRBD1 matching 7 bases. Material for sequencing was peripheral blood. The receptor was derived from a man aged 35 to 55 with active or convalescent COVID-19. The CDR3 DNA follows: TGTGCCAGCAGTTCCCCGACAGGGACTGGAAACACCATATATTTT. Translation: CASSSPTGTGNTIYF.